This TCR beta chain was found in a study of blood T cell repertoires in COVID-19. For the study at large: Donors in the United States, Italy and Spain gave samples during acute or convalescent COVID-19. T cells, B-cell-depleted T cells, or PBMCs provided the cDNA or gDNA that served as material.

Authors' analysis steps: Cell counts per sample came from amplifying reference gene primers. The assay was immunoSEQ multiplex PCR, and TCRdb's table has in-frame clones only and misses some. V and J calls plus clone size are reproduced from that table; the DNA served to infer D and trimming. This sample yields 150,000 to 200,000 clones, of which 80% to 90% are seen a single time; roughly 3.7% belongs to the top ten. There are 15 residues in the CDR3. After removal of 2 bases from V and 1 base from J, the junction contained 3 bases not matched to a gene. The germline V gene has CDR1 MNHEY and CDR2 SMNVEV (reference sequence).

This chain uses TRBV27 with TRBJ1-1, with 8 bases fitting TRBD1. The sample taken for sequencing was peripheral blood. The TCR comes from a man aged 18 to 29 with active or convalescent COVID-19. Written as DNA, the CDR3 is TGTGCCAGCAGTTTAAGGGGGACAGGGAACACTGAAGCTTTCTTT. This gives the protein CASSLRGTGNTEAFF.